The T cell receptor beta chain described here comes from a study of identical twins. Study results and limitations: The models systematically underestimated how much out-of-frame TCR alpha was shared in monozygotic twins.

Trimming cost V 1 base and J 7 bases; bases outside gene matches: 7. This CDR3 is built from 16 residues. CDR1 and CDR2 (germline): SGHRS, YFSETQ. This clonotype was seen ten or more times. As yet, its antigen is unknown. TCRdb re-derived calls from the 5' RACE reads in MiXCR, one entry per CDR3 protein. The sample holds roughly 250,000 distinct CDR3 sequences, over 12% seen once. The V call is TRBV5-1, the J call TRBJ2-1; 11 bases are shared with TRBD2. The sample taken for sequencing was memory (CD45RO+) T cells sorted from blood. The TCR sequence derives from a woman aged 18-29 years in good health. The DNA of the CDR3 is TGCGCCAGCAGCTTGTTCACTAGCGGGAGCGAAAATGAGCAGTTCTTC. It encodes CASSLFTSGSENEQFF. The full variable domain, rest sourced from reference TRBV5-1 and TRBJ2-1, is KAGVTQTPRYLIKTRGQQVTLSCSPISGHRSVSWYQQTPGQGLQFLFEYFSETQRNKGNFPGRFSGRQFSNSRSEMNVSTLELGDSALYLCASSLFTSGSENEQFFGPGTRLTVL.